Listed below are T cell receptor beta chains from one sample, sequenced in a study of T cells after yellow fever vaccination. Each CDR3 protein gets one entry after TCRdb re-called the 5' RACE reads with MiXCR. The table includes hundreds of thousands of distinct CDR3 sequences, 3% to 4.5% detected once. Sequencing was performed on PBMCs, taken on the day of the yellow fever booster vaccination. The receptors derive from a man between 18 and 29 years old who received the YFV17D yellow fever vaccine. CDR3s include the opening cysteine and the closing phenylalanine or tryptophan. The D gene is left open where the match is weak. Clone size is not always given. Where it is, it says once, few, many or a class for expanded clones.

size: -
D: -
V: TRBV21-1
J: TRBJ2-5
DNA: TGTGCCAGCAGCTCCCTCCCCAGGGGGACTAGCGGGGGGGAAGAGACCCAGTACTTC
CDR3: CASSSLPRGTSGGEETQYF

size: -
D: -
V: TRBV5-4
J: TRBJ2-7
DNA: TGTGCCAGCAGCTTGGAGGCTAGAGTCGCCTACGAGCAGTACTTC
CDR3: CASSLEARVAYEQYF

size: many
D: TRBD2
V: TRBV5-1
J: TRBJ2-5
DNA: TGCGCCAGCAGCTTCTTGCCATATTCTAGCGGGGGGTCAGAGACCCAGTACTTC
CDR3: CASSFLPYSSGGSETQYF

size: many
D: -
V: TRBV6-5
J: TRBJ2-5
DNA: TGTGCCAGCAGTACAGTTCCGGGGGGCAGGCGCCAAGAGACCCAGTACTTC
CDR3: CASSTVPGGRRQETQYF

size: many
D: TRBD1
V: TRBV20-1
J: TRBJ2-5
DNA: TGCAGTGCTAGCTTTGGGACAGCCCAAGAGACCCAGTACTTC
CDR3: CSASFGTAQETQYF

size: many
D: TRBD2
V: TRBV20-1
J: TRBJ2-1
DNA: TGCAGTGCTAGAGTGCTAGCGGGGTACAATGAGCAGTTCTTC
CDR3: CSARVLAGYNEQFF

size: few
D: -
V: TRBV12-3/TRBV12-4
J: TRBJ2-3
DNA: TGTGCCAGCAGTGAGAGTTGGGATACGCAGTATTTT
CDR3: CASSESWDTQYF

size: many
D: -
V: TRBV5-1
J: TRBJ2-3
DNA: TGCGCCAGCAGCTTGAACTTGGCAGGAGATACGCAGTATTTT
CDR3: CASSLNLAGDTQYF

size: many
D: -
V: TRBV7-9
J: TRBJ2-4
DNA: TGTGCCAGCAGCTTAGGAGAAATTCAGTACTTC
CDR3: CASSLGEIQYF

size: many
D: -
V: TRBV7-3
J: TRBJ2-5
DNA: TGTGCCAGCAGCTTAGGGGTAACCGGGACTGCCCAAGAGACCCAGTACTTC
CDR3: CASSLGVTGTAQETQYF

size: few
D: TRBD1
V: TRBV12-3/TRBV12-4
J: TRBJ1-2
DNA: TGTGCCAGCAATATACAGGGGGCTGATGGCTACACCTTC
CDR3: CASNIQGADGYTF

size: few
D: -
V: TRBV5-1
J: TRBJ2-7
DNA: TGCGCCAGCAGCTTGGATACTAGGAACTACGAGCAGTACTTC
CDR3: CASSLDTRNYEQYF

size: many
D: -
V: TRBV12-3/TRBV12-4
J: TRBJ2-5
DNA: TGTGCCAGCAGTTTAGAGGGTTTAGAGACCCAGTACTTC
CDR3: CASSLEGLETQYF

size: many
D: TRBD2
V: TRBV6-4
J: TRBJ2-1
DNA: TGTGCCAGCAGTGACTCGGATAGCGGGGGTGGCGAGCAGTTCTTC
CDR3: CASSDSDSGGGEQFF

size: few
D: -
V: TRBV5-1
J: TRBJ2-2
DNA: TGCGCCAGTACCCGGGACACGAACACCGGGGAGCTGTTTTTT
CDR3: CASTRDTNTGELFF

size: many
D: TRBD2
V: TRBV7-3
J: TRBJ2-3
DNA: TGTGCCAGCAGCCCATTTGGACTAGCGGGGGGTGTGGATACGCAGTATTTT
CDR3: CASSPFGLAGGVDTQYF

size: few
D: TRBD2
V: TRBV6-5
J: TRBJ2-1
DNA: TGTGCCAGCGGGGGAGGGCCCCTTCGGGTCGATGAGCAGTTCTTC
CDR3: CASGGGPLRVDEQFF

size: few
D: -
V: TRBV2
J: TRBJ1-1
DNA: TGTGCCAGCAGTGACAGGGCCTTCAACACTGAAGCTTTCTTT
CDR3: CASSDRAFNTEAFF

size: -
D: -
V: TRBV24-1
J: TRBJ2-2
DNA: TGTGCCCCCCCGGACAGCAACACCGGGGAGCTGTTTTTT
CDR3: CAPPDSNTGELFF

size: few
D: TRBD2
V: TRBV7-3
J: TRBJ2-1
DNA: TGTGCCAGCAGCTTAAAGGCGGGGGGAGAGCAGTTCTTC
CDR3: CASSLKAGGEQFF

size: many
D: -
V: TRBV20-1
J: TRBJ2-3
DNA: TGCAGTGCTCCGCCGGCGGTCCTACTATGGGATACGCAGTATTTT
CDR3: CSAPPAVLLWDTQYF